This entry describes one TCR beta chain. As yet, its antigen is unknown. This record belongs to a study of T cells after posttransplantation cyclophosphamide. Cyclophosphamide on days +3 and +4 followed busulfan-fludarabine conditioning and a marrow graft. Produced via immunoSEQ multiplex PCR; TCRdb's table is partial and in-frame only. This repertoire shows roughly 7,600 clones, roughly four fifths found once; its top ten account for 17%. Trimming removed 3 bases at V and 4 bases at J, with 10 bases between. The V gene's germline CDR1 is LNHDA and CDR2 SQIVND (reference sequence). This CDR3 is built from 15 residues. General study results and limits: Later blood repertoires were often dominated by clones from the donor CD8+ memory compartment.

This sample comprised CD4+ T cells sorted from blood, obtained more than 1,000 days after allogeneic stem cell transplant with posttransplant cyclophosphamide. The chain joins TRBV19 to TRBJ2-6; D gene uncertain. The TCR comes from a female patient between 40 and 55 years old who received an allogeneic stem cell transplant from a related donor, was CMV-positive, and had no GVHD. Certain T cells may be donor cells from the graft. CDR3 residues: CASSILFFGANVLTF. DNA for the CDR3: TGTGCCAGTAGTATCCTGTTCTTCGGGGCCAACGTCCTGACTTTC.